The rows below give T cell receptor beta chains drawn from one sample of a study of PD-1 blockade in classical Hodgkin lymphoma. This table comes from immunoSEQ multiplex PCR, and its TCRdb copy is limited to in-frame clones, with some not included. The sample shows approximately 27,000 clones, more than 75% of them seen only once. The source was peripheral blood mononuclear cells (PBMCs), collected at baseline. These receptors were collected from a human donor with classical Hodgkin lymphoma. Each CDR3 is given with its conserved first and last residue. The D gene is left open where the match is weak. Clone size is not always given. Where it is, it says once, few, many or a class for expanded clones.

d_call j_call v_call clone_size cdr3_aa cdr3_nt
TRBD1 TRBJ2-7 TRBV5-1 once CASSLDGQGLYEQYF TGCGCCAGCAGCTTGGACGGACAGGGTCTCTACGAGCAGTACTTC
. TRBJ1-4 TRBV5-1 . CASSPGAGGEEKLFF TGCGCCAGCAGCCCGGGCGCGGGGGGCGAAGAAAAACTGTTTTTT
TRBD1 TRBJ1-1 TRBV7-2 . CASSLGGTVNTEAFF TGTGCCAGCAGCTTAGGAGGGACAGTGAACACTGAAGCTTTCTTT
. TRBJ1-4 TRBV7-8 . CASSLALGEKLFF TGTGCCAGCAGCTTAGCGCTGGGGGAAAAACTGTTTTTT
TRBD2 TRBJ2-3 TRBV11-2 . CASSRLTSGGTDTQYF TGTGCCAGCAGTCGACTCACTAGCGGGGGCACAGATACGCAGTATTTT
. TRBJ2-3 TRBV7-3 . CASSLTGSGADTQYF TGTGCCAGCAGCTTAACAGGTTCCGGAGCAGATACGCAGTATTTT
. TRBJ2-6 TRBV25-1 . CASRDAGSAGANVLTF TGTGCCAGCCGGGACGCAGGGTCTGCTGGGGCCAACGTCCTGACTTTC
. TRBJ2-7 TRBV7-2 once CASSKGVSYEQYF TGTGCCAGCAGCAAGGGGGTCTCCTACGAGCAGTACTTC
. TRBJ2-2 TRBV4-1 . CASSPWGRDTGELFF TGCGCCAGCAGCCCGTGGGGGCGCGACACCGGGGAGCTGTTTTTT
TRBD2 TRBJ2-5 TRBV4-2 . CASSQDILAGVEYQETQYF TGTGCCAGCAGCCAAGATATTCTAGCGGGGGTCGAATACCAAGAGACCCAGTACTTC
. TRBJ2-1 TRBV5-4 once CASSSRSSYNEQFF TGTGCCAGCAGCTCGAGAAGCTCCTACAATGAGCAGTTCTTC
TRBD1 TRBJ2-7 TRBV6-5 . CASSYSGTGGRYEQYF TGTGCCAGCAGTTACTCGGGGACAGGGGGCCGATACGAGCAGTACTTC
. TRBJ2-5 TRBV30 . CAWSAGIQETQYF TGTGCCTGGAGTGCCGGGATACAAGAGACCCAGTACTTC
. TRBJ2-5 TRBV2 . CASSELSQETQYF TGTGCCAGCAGTGAATTGTCCCAGGAGACCCAGTACTTC
. TRBJ2-3 TRBV5-1 . CASSLGGGTDTQYF TGCGCCAGCAGCTTGGGCGGGGGCACAGATACGCAGTATTTT
TRBD1 TRBJ1-1 TRBV5-1 . CASSLVQGGLNTEAFF TGCGCCAGCAGCTTGGTTCAGGGGGGCTTGAACACTGAAGCTTTCTTT
. TRBJ2-2 TRBV4-1 . CASSQDSRGRNTGELFF TGCGCCAGCAGCCAAGATTCCCGGGGGCGGAACACCGGGGAGCTGTTTTTT
. TRBJ2-5 TRBV7-9 . CASSLASAATQYF TGTGCCAGCAGCTTAGCTTCGGCAGCCACCCAGTACTTC
. TRBJ2-5 TRBV6-6 . CASSYGVEETQYF TGTGCCAGCAGTTACGGGGTCGAAGAGACCCAGTACTTC
. TRBJ2-1 TRBV5-1 . CASSPDREGSYNEQFF TGCGCCAGCAGCCCCGACCGGGAAGGCTCCTACAATGAGCAGTTCTTC
TRBD1 TRBJ2-5 TRBV9 once CASSVFDRVGQETQYF TGTGCCAGCAGCGTATTCGACAGGGTCGGGCAAGAGACCCAGTACTTC
. TRBJ2-1 TRBV6-6 . CASSYEAGTYNEQFF TGTGCCAGCAGTTACGAGGCGGGGACTTACAATGAGCAGTTCTTC